Sequencing of this T cell receptor (beta chain) was carried out in a study of blood T cells in healthy people across ages. Alongside a J-beta primer mix, a sample-barcoded 5' primer served in a second PCR lasting about 7 to 12 cycles. TCRdb reprocessed the 5' RACE reads via MiXCR and lists one record per CDR3 protein. The sample has about 1.6 million distinct CDR3 sequences; 30% to 40% are singletons. In the case of this clonotype: What it binds is unknown.

In germline, CDR1 is MNHEY, CDR2 SVGAGI. The CDR3 consists of 12 residues. Deletions cut 0 bases from V and 6 bases from J, with 5 bases between. Whole-study results and caveats: The CMV status of each donor remained undetermined, and this could have confounded shifts in expanded clonotypes.

This chain uses TRBV6-5 with TRBJ1-1, with a tentative D call TRBD1 (5 bases). Sequencing input: blood. This TCR came from a woman aged 25-40 years in good health. The CDR3 region has the DNA TGTGCCAGCAGTTACTCGGGGGCTGAAGCTTTCTTT. It is translated as CASSYSGAEAFF.